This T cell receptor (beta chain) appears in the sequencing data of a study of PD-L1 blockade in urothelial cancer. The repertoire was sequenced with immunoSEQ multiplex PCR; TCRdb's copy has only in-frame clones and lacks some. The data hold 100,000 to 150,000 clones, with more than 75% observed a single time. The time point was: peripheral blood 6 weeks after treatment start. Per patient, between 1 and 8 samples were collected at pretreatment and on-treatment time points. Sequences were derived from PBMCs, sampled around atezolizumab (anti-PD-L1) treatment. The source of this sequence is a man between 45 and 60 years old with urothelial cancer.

Here the CDR3 reads CASSPTTGPSSTGELFF. The DNA of the CDR3 is TGTGCCAGCTCACCAACGACAGGGCCGTCGTCCACCGGGGAGCTGTTTTTT. The chain combines TRBV18 with TRBJ2-2; 7 bases map to TRBD1. V was pared by 2 bases and J by 4 bases, with 10 bases of the junction left unmatched. CDR3 length: 17 amino acids. Germline values: CDR1 KGHSH, CDR2 LQKENI.